This T cell receptor (beta chain) was profiled in a study of CD8 T cells in ankylosing spondylitis. Via MiXCR, TCRdb re-called the 5' RACE reads, giving one row per CDR3 protein. The table has approximately 150,000 distinct CDR3 sequences, roughly 44% seen once. The sample holds a few counts of this clonotype. This CDR3 spans 16 amino acids. The V and J ends lost 4 bases and 2 bases, in that order; junction bases with no gene match: 1. Germline CDR1 and CDR2: SGHVS and FQNEAQ. The clonotype was recovered from a male donor with ankylosing spondylitis. Material: synovial fluid, either unsorted or a sorted T cell fraction (not recorded which). This chain links TRBV7-8 with TRBJ2-2; 13 positions agree with TRBD2. In nucleotides, the CDR3 is TGTGCCAGCAGCTGGACTAGCGGGAGCAACACCGGGGAGCTGTTTTTT. As protein: CASSWTSGSNTGELFF.